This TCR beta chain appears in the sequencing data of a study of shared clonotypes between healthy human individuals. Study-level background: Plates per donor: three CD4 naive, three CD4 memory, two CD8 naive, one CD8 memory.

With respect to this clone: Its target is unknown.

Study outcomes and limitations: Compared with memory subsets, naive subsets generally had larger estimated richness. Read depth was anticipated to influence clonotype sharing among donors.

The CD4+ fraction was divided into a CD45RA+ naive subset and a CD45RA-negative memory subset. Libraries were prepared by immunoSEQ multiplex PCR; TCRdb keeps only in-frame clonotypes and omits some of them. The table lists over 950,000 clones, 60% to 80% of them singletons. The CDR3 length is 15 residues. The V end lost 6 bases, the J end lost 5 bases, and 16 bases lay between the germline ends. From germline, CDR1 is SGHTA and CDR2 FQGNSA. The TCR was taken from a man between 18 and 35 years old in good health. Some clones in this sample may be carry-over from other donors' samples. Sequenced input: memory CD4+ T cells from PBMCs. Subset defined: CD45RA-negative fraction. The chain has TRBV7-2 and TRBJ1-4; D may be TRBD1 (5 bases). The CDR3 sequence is CASSFGAVLNEKLFF. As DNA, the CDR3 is TGTGCCAGCAGTTTTGGGGCGGTTTTAAATGAAAAACTGTTTTTT.